What follows describes a single T cell receptor beta chain. These data are taken from a study of blood T cell repertoires in COVID-19. Background on the study: PBMCs, B-cell-depleted T cells, or T cells were the source of the cDNA or gDNA that made up the material.

Measured with immunoSEQ multiplex PCR; TCRdb has only the in-frame clones, and not every one. The sample lists around 130,000 clones; 84% were seen once. The CDR3 runs to 14 residues. CDR1 and CDR2 from the germline V gene are WSHSY and SAAADI. The V end lost 3 bases, the J end lost 4 bases, and 7 bases lay between the germline ends. The chain carries TRBV10-2 and TRBJ1-6; D is possibly TRBD1 (5 bases). The clonotype comes from a man in his thirties or forties with COVID-19, enrolled during active disease. Sequences were obtained from peripheral blood. The CDR3 reads CASSDPGYNSPLHF. In DNA form, the CDR3 reads TGCGCCAGCAGTGACCCAGGGTATAATTCACCCCTCCACTTT.